The source of this T cell receptor beta chain is a study of blood T cell repertoires in COVID-19. Per germline, CDR1 SGHTA and CDR2 FQGTGA. V was trimmed by 0 bases and J by 3 bases, leaving 5 bases between them. The CDR3 runs 13 residues. This clone was seen once. The assay was immunoSEQ multiplex PCR, and TCRdb's table has in-frame clones only and misses some. The data show around 200,000 clones, 70% to 90% seen once. Sequences were obtained from peripheral blood. The TCR comes from a woman aged 60-75 years with COVID-19, enrolled during active disease. V gene TRBV7-3 combines with J gene TRBJ1-1; no clear D gene. DNA for the CDR3: TGTGCCAGCAGCTTAACGGCGGACACTGAAGCTTTCTTT. Its translation is CASSLTADTEAFF.